This TCR beta chain was recorded in a study of blood T cell repertoires in COVID-19. Across the whole study: Sources were T cells, B-cell-depleted T cells, or PBMCs; the material itself was cDNA or gDNA.

The CDR3 has 13 amino acids. V lost 8 bases and J lost 8; bases outside the gene matches: 9. The V gene's germline CDR1 is SNHLY and CDR2 FYNNEI. In the original analysis: It was from reference gene primer amplification that nucleated cell counts were estimated. The table came from immunoSEQ multiplex PCR; TCRdb's copy has only in-frame clones and leaves some out. V, J and clone size were drawn from that table, and D and trimming were deduced from the DNA. In the table there are about 140,000 clones, about 80% of which are singletons. The clonotype originates from a woman aged 55-70 years with acute or convalescent COVID-19. The sample taken for sequencing was peripheral blood. The chain couples TRBV2 to TRBJ2-1; 7 bases fit TRBD1. CDR3 bases: TGTGCCAGCGGTATTTTACAGGGGCATGAGCAGTTCTTC. This codes for CASGILQGHEQFF.